This T cell receptor beta chain was sequenced during a study of cytomegalovirus exposure and HLA in healthy donors. Participants comprised healthy donors of bone marrow. General study points: Highly shared variants forming one cluster were likely a sequencing artifact. Per a later analysis, 18,000 or so TCR beta sequences showed association with HLA alleles at 0.05 false discovery rate.

Note on this clone: Its antigen is unknown.

Germline lookup yields CDR1 MGHRA and CDR2 YSYEKL. The V segment lost 6 bases and the J segment 4 bases; nucleotides outside the gene matches: 8. This CDR3 spans 14 amino acids. The PCR had 60 Vbeta and 13 Jbeta primers. Repertoires were generated with immunoSEQ multiplex PCR, while TCRdb's copy carries only in-frame clones and drops some. The sample shows 110,000 or so clones, 70% to 85% of them seen only once. Sequenced input: PBMCs. The chain is built from TRBV4-1 and TRBJ1-1; 7 nucleotides match TRBD1. The clonotype originates from a woman under 30 in good health and CMV-seronegative. CDR3 bases: TGCGCCAGCAGATCGGCAGGGGGGATCACTGAAGCTTTCTTT. It specifies CASRSAGGITEAFF.